Below are 20 T cell receptor beta chains sequenced from a single sample in a study of CXCR3-negative and CXCR3-positive naive CD8 T cells. Study-level results: When CXCR3-positive naive cells were set against CXCR3-negative naive cells, the former had more hydrophobic TRB CDR3s.

TRB cDNA was prepared as libraries by UMI-labeled 5' RACE. TCRdb reworked the 5' RACE reads into one entry per CDR3 protein, no DNA. This table holds approximately 120,000 distinct CDR3 sequences. These TCRs are of unknown antigen specificity. The sequenced material came from naive CXCR3+ CD8+ T cells from blood. Subset in this sample: CD45RO-CCR7+CD27+CD95- naive CD8+ T cells expressing CXCR3 (TNR3+). These receptor sequences come from a human donor in good health. Some clones in this sample may be carry-over from other donors' samples.

The chain has TRBV5-1 and TRBJ2-6. The germline CDR1 and CDR2 sequences are SGHRS and YFSETQ. The CDR3 consists of 17 residues. CDR3 in amino acids: CASTLTGSAPGANVLTF.

CDR3 region: CASSQDIFGQATYEQYF. The chain has TRBV4-2 and TRBJ2-7; TCRdb proposes TRBD1, but this gene call is untestable without DNA. The germline V gene has CDR1 LGHNA and CDR2 YNFKEQ. CDR3 length equals 17 residues.

CDR3 sequence reads: CAIRFPGHPAWDTQYF. The chain is built from TRBV10-3 and TRBJ2-3; TCRdb selects TRBD1, and the lack of DNA leaves this call unchecked. Per the germline V gene, CDR1 is ENHRY and CDR2 is SYGVKD. This CDR3 region has 16 residues.

V usage is TRBV28 and J usage is TRBJ2-1. Germline CDR1 and CDR2: MDHEN and SYDVKM. The CDR3 runs to 15 residues. The CDR3 region is CASSRPRDYYNEQFF. The entire variable domain, with the rest obtained from reference TRBV28 and TRBJ2-1, is as follows: DVKVTQSSRYLVKRTGEKVFLECVQDMDHENMFWYRQDPGLGLRLIYFSYDVKMKEKGDIPEGYSVSREKKERFSLILESASTNQTSMYLCASSRPRDYYNEQFFGPGTRLTVL.

This chain uses TRBV10-3 with TRBJ2-1; TCRdb reports TRBD1, a call that lacks DNA to check it against. Germline loops: CDR1 ENHRY, CDR2 SYGVKD. CDR3 size: 16 residues. CDR3 loop: CAISVEGTSSYNEQFF.

The chain employs TRBV28 and TRBJ2-4; TCRdb indicates TRBD1, and absent DNA this call remains unverified. The CDR3 runs to 14 residues. Germline CDR1 and CDR2: MDHEN and SYDVKM. The CDR3 protein is CASRKRTGENIQYF. The full variable domain, rest sourced from reference TRBV28 and TRBJ2-4, is DVKVTQSSRYLVKRTGEKVFLECVQDMDHENMFWYRQDPGLGLRLIYFSYDVKMKEKGDIPEGYSVSREKKERFSLILESASTNQTSMYLCASRKRTGENIQYFGAGTRLSVL.

V and J are TRBV3-1 and TRBJ2-5. Germline V gene lookup returns CDR1 LGHDT and CDR2 YNNKEL (reference sequence). This CDR3 contains 17 residues. CDR3 in amino acids: CASSFLSSLEIQETQYF.

The chain combines TRBV5-1 with TRBJ2-5; TCRdb designates TRBD1, a call that cannot be tested without DNA. This CDR3 has 17 amino acids. Germline assignment: CDR1 SGHRS and CDR2 YFSETQ. The CDR3 sequence is CASSLGQGTTQWETQYF.

The V call is TRBV9, the J call TRBJ1-1; TCRdb indicates TRBD1, and absent DNA this call remains unverified. The CDR3 runs 16 residues. From germline, CDR1 is SGDLS and CDR2 YYNGEE. CDR3 amino acids: CASSVGWGRANTEAFF.

V usage is TRBV7-8 and J usage is TRBJ2-1; TCRdb calls TRBD1, which cannot be checked without DNA. The CDR3 is made up of 14 amino acids. The germline gives CDR1 SGHVS, CDR2 FQNEAQ. The CDR3 is CASSLGQGLNEQFF.

The chain employs TRBV25-1 and TRBJ1-2. The germline gives CDR1 MGHDK, CDR2 SYGVNS. The CDR3 sequence is 14 residues long. The CDR3 spells CASSEYFGESGYTF.

CDR3 residues: CASSERGGWGSSNYGYTF. The J gene is TRBJ1-2, the V gene TRBV7-2; with no DNA, the TCRdb D assignment of TRBD1 cannot be verified. The CDR3 has 18 residues. Germline CDR1 SGHTA, CDR2 FQGNSA.

The CDR3 spells CASSDSDTISGANVLTF. J is TRBJ2-6 and V is TRBV11-2. CDR3 size: 17 residues. Germline V gene lookup returns CDR1 SGHAT and CDR2 FQNNGV.

The rearrangement joins TRBV19 to TRBJ2-3. Germline V gene lookup returns CDR1 LNHDA and CDR2 SQIVND (reference sequence). The CDR3 contains 15 residues. This chain's CDR3 is CASSIDATPQDTQYF.

J is TRBJ2-1 and V is TRBV20-1; TCRdb picks TRBD2, but there is no DNA to check that call. Germline V CDR1 and CDR2: DFQATT, SNEGSKA (reference sequence). This CDR3 is built from 14 residues. CDR3 region: CSARPSGNYNEQFF.

This chain links TRBV1 with TRBJ2-1; TCRdb calls TRBD1, which cannot be checked without DNA. TRBV1 represents a pseudogene. The CDR3 covers 16 residues. The CDR3 is CTSSQVRRGPNNEQFF.

This sequence joins TRBV19 and TRBJ2-3; as DNA is missing, the TRBD1 call by TCRdb cannot be tested. Per germline, CDR1 LNHDA and CDR2 SQIVND (reference sequence). The CDR3 sequence is 16 residues long. The chain's CDR3 is CASTTRDREGADTQYF.

This chain uses TRBV7-9 with TRBJ1-3; the TRBD1 assignment by TCRdb is unverifiable without DNA. The CDR3 spans 16 residues. The V gene's germline CDR1 is SEHNR and CDR2 FQNEAQ (reference sequence). The CDR3 sequence: CASSPGTGGSGNTIYF.

The chain is built from TRBV4-1 and TRBJ2-2; TCRdb calls TRBD1, which cannot be checked without DNA. Germline loops: CDR1 MGHRA, CDR2 YSYEKL. The CDR3 is made up of 14 amino acids. CDR3 sequence reads: CASSQDTGGGELFF.

The chain uses TRBV19 and TRBJ2-5; TCRdb indicates TRBD1, and absent DNA this call remains unverified. Germline-derived CDR1 and CDR2 are LNHDA and SQIVND (reference sequence). CDR3 size: 13 residues. The chain's CDR3 is CASSIGGRETQYF. Complete variable domain (other parts from reference TRBV19 and TRBJ2-5): DGGITQSPKYLFRKEGQNVTLSCEQNLNHDAMYWYRQDPGQGLRLIYYSQIVNDFQKGDIAEGYSVSREKKESFPLTVTSAQKNPTAFYLCASSIGGRETQYFGPGTRLLVL.